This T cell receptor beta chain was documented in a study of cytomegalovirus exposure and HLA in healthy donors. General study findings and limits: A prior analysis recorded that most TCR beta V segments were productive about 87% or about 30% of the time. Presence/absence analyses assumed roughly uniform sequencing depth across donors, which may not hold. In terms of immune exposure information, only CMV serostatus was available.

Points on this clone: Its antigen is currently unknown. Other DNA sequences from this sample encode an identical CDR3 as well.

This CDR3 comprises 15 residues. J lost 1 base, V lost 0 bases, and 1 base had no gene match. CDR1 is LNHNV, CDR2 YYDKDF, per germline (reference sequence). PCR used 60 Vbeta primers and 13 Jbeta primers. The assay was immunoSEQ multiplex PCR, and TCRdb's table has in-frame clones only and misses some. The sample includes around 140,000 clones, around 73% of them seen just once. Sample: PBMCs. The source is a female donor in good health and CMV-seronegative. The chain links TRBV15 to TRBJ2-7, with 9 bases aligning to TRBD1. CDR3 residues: CATSRETGGSYEQYF. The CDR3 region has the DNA TGTGCCACCAGCAGAGAGACAGGGGGGTCCTACGAGCAGTACTTC.